Sequencing of this TCR beta chain was carried out in a study of blood T cell repertoires in COVID-19 (TCRdb year 2020). For the study in its entirety: Samples covering the acute and convalescent phases of COVID-19 were provided by collaborators in the United States, Italy and Spain. The dataset comprised deeply sampled blood TCRbeta repertoires from subjects exposed to, actively infected with, or recovered from COVID-19. HLA class I and class II types, where available, came from metadata supplied by the sample provider rather than from assay-based typing. Sample metadata almost always included a de-identified subject ID, COVID-19 status, age in years and sex. The repertoires were made available in a free public database intended to serve as a resource for research on the immune response to SARS-CoV-2. The prospective study material was composed of cDNA or gDNA derived from T cells, B-cell-depleted T cells, or PBMCs. Samples came from the ongoing ImmuneRACE study (first 160 participants) plus 1,254 subjects from 6 global collaborators. The paper as a whole reports these results and caveats: The quantity of clinical and demographic metadata differed by source and by participant and was supplied without curation.

At one collaborating source in Seattle, patients were enrolled during active infection and were followed longitudinally through the course of disease. The collaborating institutions used their own protocols to collect whole blood in K2EDTA tubes. For TCRbeta analysis, collaborator samples were shipped as frozen whole blood, as isolated PBMCs, or as DNA extracted from either sample type. TCRbeta CDR3 regions were amplified from genomic DNA using the immunoSEQ Assay, a bias-controlled multiplex PCR. The authors' analysis ran thus. Nucleated cell counts per sample were estimated from amplification of reference gene primers within the assay. To quantify the absolute abundance of each unique TCRbeta CDR3 rearrangement, sequence reads were collapsed and filtered. For each sample, productive Simpson clonality was calculated as the square root of Simpson's diversity index across productive rearrangements. In TCRdb, the immuneACCESS table is reduced to in-frame sequences with V and J assigned. These tables do not hold every clone; where another copy was compared, an unresolved V gene accounts for under half, and the others remain unexplained. The V and J calls and the clone size are those of that table, but D and trimming were determined from the DNA. Within this sample are approximately 300,000 clones, with 85% to 90% of them counted one time only. The leading ten clones occupy less than 2% of the sample.

On this clone itself: It has no known antigen specificity. No quality values exist for individual bases; no much larger clone is one base distant.

The sample was peripheral blood. The origin of this receptor is a woman in her twenties or thirties with COVID-19, enrolled during active disease.

CDR3 sequence: CASSLWGRGEGNTIYF. The nucleotide sequence is TGTGCCAGCAGCTTATGGGGCCGGGGGGAAGGAAACACCATATATTTT. Recombination linked TRBV13 to TRBJ1-3; the D gene is possibly TRBD1, with 5 bases matching. From a lookup of the germline V gene (reference sequence), CDR1 and CDR2 are PRHDT and FYEKMQ. Relative to germline, V is 2 bases shorter and J is 4 bases shorter, with 15 bases between their ends. From the cysteine through the phenylalanine, the CDR3 covers 16 amino acids. The sequence is cut down to CDR3 DNA, 48 bases in frame from base 1. Full variable domain (CDR3 extended with the reference TRBV13 and TRBJ1-3 proteins): AAGVIQSPRHLIKEKRETATLKCYPIPRHDTVYWYQQGPGQDPQFLISFYEKMQSDKGSIPDRFSAQQFSDYHSELNMSSLELGDSALYFCASSLWGRGEGNTIYFGEGSWLTVV.